The T cell receptor beta chain under discussion was sequenced for a study of technical replicates of blood from several donors (dated by TCRdb to about 2017). Trimming costs V 3 bases and J 4 bases, and their ends lie 15 bases apart. CDR3 length: 14 amino acids, cysteine to phenylalanine. Only the CDR3 DNA stays, 42 bases, in frame from base 1. The germline V gene (reference sequence) specifies GTSNPN as CDR1 and SVGIG as CDR2. The library relied on the immunoSEQ multiplex PCR assay. This is the immuneACCESS table as TCRdb keeps it, with only in-frame sequences that have V and J called. A part of the clones is gone; compared with another copy, unresolved V genes explain less than half, and the rest is unexplained. The sample records tens of thousands of clones, roughly 94% of which are singletons. Around 0.25% of the sample lies in the top ten. Note on this clone: The antigen it recognizes is unknown. The input lacks base qualities; no much larger clone sits a single base away.

Recombination linked TRBV30 to TRBJ1-2; a weak D assignment points to TRBD1 (6 bases agree). The specimen sequenced was T cells isolated from PBMCs. This receptor was obtained from a human donor in good health. CDR3 sequence: CAWSVNQGSYGYTF. The bases are TGTGCCTGGAGCGTGAACCAGGGGAGCTATGGCTACACCTTC.